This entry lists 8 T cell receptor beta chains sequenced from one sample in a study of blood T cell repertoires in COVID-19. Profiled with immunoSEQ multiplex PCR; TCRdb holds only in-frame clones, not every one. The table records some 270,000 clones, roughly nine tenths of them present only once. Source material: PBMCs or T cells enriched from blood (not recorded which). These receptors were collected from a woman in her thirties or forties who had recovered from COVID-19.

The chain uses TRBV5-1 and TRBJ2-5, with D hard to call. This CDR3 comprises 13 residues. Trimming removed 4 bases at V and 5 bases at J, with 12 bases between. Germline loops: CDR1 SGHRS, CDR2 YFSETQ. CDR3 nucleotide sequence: TGCGCCAGCAGCAAGTCCTCCAGGGAGACCCAGTACTTC. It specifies CASSKSSRETQYF. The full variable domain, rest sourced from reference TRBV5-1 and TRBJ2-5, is KAGVTQTPRYLIKTRGQQVTLSCSPISGHRSVSWYQQTPGQGLQFLFEYFSETQRNKGNFPGRFSGRQFSNSRSEMNVSTLELGDSALYLCASSKSSRETQYFGPGTRLLVL.

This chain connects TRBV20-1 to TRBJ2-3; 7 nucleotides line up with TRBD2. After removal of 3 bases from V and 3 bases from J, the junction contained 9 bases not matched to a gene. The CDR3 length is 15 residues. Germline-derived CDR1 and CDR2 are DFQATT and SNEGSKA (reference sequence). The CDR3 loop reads CSASVGGRATDTQYF. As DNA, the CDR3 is TGCAGTGCTAGTGTAGGCGGGAGAGCAACAGATACGCAGTATTTT.

The DNA of the CDR3 is TGTGCCAGCAGTGAAGCGGCGGGAACTGAAGCTTTCTTT. Translated: CASSEAAGTEAFF. The rearrangement links TRBV6-1 to TRBJ1-1; D unresolved. CDR1 is MNHNS, CDR2 SASEGT, per germline. This CDR3 region has 13 residues. V lost 0 bases and J 5 bases, leaving 7 bases between the germline ends.

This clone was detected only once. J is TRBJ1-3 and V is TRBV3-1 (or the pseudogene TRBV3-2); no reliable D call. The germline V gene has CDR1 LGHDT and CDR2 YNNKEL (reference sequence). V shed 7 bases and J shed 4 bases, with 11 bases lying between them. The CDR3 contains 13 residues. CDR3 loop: CASNRGSGNTIYF. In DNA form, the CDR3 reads TGTGCCAGCAACCGAGGCAGCGGAAACACCATATATTTT.

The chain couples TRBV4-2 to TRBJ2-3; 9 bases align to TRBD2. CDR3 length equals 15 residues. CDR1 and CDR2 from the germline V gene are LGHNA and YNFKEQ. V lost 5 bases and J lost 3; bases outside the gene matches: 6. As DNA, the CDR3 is TGTGCCAGCAGCGTAGTTAGCGGGAGTACAGATACGCAGTATTTT. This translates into CASSVVSGSTDTQYF.

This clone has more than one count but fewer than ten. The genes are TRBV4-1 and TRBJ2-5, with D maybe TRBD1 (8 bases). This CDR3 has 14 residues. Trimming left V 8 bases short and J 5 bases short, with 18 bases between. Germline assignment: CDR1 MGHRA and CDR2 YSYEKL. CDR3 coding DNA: TGCGCCAGCGGGGGGGCAGGGGGCGATGAGACCCAGTACTTC. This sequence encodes CASGGAGGDETQYF.

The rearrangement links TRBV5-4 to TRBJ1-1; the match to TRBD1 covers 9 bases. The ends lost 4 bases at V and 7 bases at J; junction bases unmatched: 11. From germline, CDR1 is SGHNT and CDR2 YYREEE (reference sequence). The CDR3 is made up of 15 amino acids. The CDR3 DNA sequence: TGTGCCAGCAGCCCCGAGACAGGGGGTACGGGTGAAGCTTTCTTT. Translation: CASSPETGGTGEAFF.

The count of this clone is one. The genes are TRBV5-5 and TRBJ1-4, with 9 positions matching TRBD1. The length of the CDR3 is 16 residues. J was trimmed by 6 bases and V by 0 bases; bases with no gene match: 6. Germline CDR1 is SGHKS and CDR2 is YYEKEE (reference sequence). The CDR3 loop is CASSLGSGQGYEKLFF. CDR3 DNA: TGTGCCAGCAGCTTGGGGTCGGGACAGGGCTATGAAAAACTGTTTTTT. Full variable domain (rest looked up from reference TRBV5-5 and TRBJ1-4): DAGVTQSPTHLIKTRGQQVTLRCSPISGHKSVSWYQQVLGQGPQFIFQYYEKEERGRGNFPDRFSARQFPNYSSELNVNALLLGDSALYLCASSLGSGQGYEKLFFGSGTQLSVL.